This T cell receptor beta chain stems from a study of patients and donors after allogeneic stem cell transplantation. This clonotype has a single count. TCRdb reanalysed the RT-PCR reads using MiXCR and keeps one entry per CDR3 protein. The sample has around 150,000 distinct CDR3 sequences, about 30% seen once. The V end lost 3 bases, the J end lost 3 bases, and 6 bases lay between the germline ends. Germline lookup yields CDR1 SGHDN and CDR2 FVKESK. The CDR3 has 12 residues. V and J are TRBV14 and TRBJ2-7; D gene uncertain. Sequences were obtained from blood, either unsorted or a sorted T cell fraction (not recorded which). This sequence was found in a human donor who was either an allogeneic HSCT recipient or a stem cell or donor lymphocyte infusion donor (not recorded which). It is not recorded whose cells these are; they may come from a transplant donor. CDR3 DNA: TGTGCCAGCAGCCACGGGTTCTACGAGCAGTACTTC. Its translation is CASSHGFYEQYF. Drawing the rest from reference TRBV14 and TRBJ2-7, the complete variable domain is EAGVTQFPSHSVIEKGQTVTLRCDPISGHDNLYWYRRVMGKEIKFLLHFVKESKQDESGMPNNRFLAERTGGTYSTLKVQPAELEDSGVYFCASSHGFYEQYFGPGTRLTVT.